The next 22 T cell receptor beta chains were all read from a single sample in a study of a mutant IDH1 vaccine in newly diagnosed glioma. TCRdb's table, derived via immunoSEQ multiplex PCR, lists solely in-frame clones and lacks some. The sample yields 20,000 to 25,000 clones, 70% to 85% seen once. Time point denoted: baseline, week 1 (first vaccination visit). Treatment given: pre-vaccination baseline after standard-of-care therapy. Sequenced material: PBMCs, taken from a glioma patient treated with radiotherapy, temozolomide or both. These receptors were taken from a man in his forties with glioma.

The rearrangement links TRBV6-4 to TRBJ2-2; 9 nucleotides line up with TRBD1. This CDR3 region has 15 residues. The V and J ends lost 9 bases and 3 bases, in that order; junction bases with no gene match: 8. Germline CDR1 is MRHNA and CDR2 is SNTAGT. The CDR3 sequence is CASRQGEDDTGELFF. CDR3 in DNA: TGTGCCAGTAGACAGGGGGAAGATGACACCGGGGAGCTGTTTTTT.

The V call is TRBV5-6, the J call TRBJ1-2; weak D call: TRBD1 (6 bases). The CDR3 contains 13 residues. V lost 2 bases, J lost 7 bases, and 12 bases lay in between. Germline V gene lookup returns CDR1 SGHDT and CDR2 YYEEEE. CDR3 sequence (DNA): TGTGCCAGCAGCTTTACAGGGTTGGGTGGCTACACCTTC. Amino acids: CASSFTGLGGYTF.

This chain links TRBV30 with TRBJ1-2, with TRBD1 as a possible D gene (5 bases). The V gene's germline CDR1 is GTSNPN and CDR2 SVGIG (reference sequence). The CDR3 covers 13 residues. V was shortened by 3 bases and J by 7 bases, with 15 bases between the two germline ends. This CDR3 reads CAWSSGGGGGYTF. DNA for the CDR3: TGTGCCTGGAGCTCCGGCGGGGGTGGTGGCTACACCTTC.

The rearrangement links TRBV29-1 to TRBJ1-1; D gene unclear. Germline CDR1 reads SQVTM; CDR2 reads ANQGSEA. The V end was cut by 5 bases, the J end by 0 bases, with 10 bases between. The CDR3 is made up of 13 amino acids. CDR3 in amino acids: CSVRKTLNTEAFF. In nucleotides, the CDR3 is TGCAGCGTTAGGAAGACCTTGAACACTGAAGCTTTCTTT.

The chain recombines TRBV5-6 with TRBJ2-1; D is possibly TRBD2 (6 bases). The CDR3 is 14 residues long. The V gene's germline CDR1 is SGHDT and CDR2 YYEEEE. The V gene lost 4 bases and the J gene lost 10 bases, with 18 bases spanning the gap. This CDR3 is CASSQIGTGREQFF. Here the CDR3 DNA reads TGTGCCAGCAGCCAAATAGGCACCGGGAGAGAGCAGTTCTTC.

The rearrangement joins TRBV7-2 to TRBJ1-5; no definite D call. Germline lookup yields CDR1 SGHTA and CDR2 FQGNSA. This CDR3 spans 14 amino acids. V was clipped by 0 bases and J by 7 bases, with 10 bases between them. This CDR3 reads CASSLAVRGQPQHF. DNA for the CDR3: TGTGCCAGCAGCTTAGCCGTCCGAGGGCAGCCCCAGCATTTT. The full variable domain, rest sourced from reference TRBV7-2 and TRBJ1-5, is GAGVSQSPSNKVTEKGKDVELRCDPISGHTALYWYRQSLGQGLEFLIYFQGNSAPDKSGLPSDRFSAERTGGSVSTLTIQRTQQEDSAVYLCASSLAVRGQPQHFGDGTRLSIL.

The genes are TRBV5-4 and TRBJ2-1; D might be TRBD1 (6 bases). The CDR3 runs to 14 residues. Germline values: CDR1 SGHNT, CDR2 YYREEE (reference sequence). Trimming stripped 4 bases from V and 4 bases from J, with 12 bases between. The CDR3 region has the DNA TGTGCCAGCAGCCCGATGACAGGTTACAATGAGCAGTTCTTC. This translates into CASSPMTGYNEQFF.

The chain uses TRBV5-4 and TRBJ2-6, with D perhaps TRBD1 (6 bases). The CDR3 is 17 residues long. From germline, CDR1 is SGHNT and CDR2 YYREEE (reference sequence). Trimming removed 4 bases from V and 0 bases from J, with 14 bases in between. The CDR3 DNA reads TGTGCCAGCAGCGATGTGGACAGTAACTCTGGGGCCAACGTCCTGACTTTC. It specifies CASSDVDSNSGANVLTF. The full variable domain, rest sourced from reference TRBV5-4 and TRBJ2-6, is ETGVTQSPTHLIKTRGQQVTLRCSSQSGHNTVSWYQQALGQGPQFIFQYYREEENGRGNFPPRFSGLQFPNYSSELNVNALELDDSALYLCASSDVDSNSGANVLTFGAGSRLTVL.

This chain joins TRBV6-4 and TRBJ2-5; the match to TRBD1 covers 8 bases. There are 14 residues in the CDR3. In germline, CDR1 is MRHNA, CDR2 SNTAGT. With V trimmed by 5 bases and J by 8 bases, 10 bases remained unmatched. As DNA, the CDR3 is TGTGCCAGCAGTCCGACAGGGGCTAAGGGCACCCAGTACTTC. The encoded protein is CASSPTGAKGTQYF.

V is TRBV25-1 and J is TRBJ2-4, with a tentative D call TRBD1 (6 bases). V lost 6 bases and J 1 base, leaving 22 bases between the germline ends. Germline CDR1 reads MGHDK; CDR2 reads SYGVNS. This CDR3 contains 18 residues. The CDR3 DNA reads TGTGCCAGCAGGCCGACAGGTTTGGGTAGGGGGGCCAAAAACATTCAGTACTTC. It encodes CASRPTGLGRGAKNIQYF.

This chain links TRBV7-2 with TRBJ1-1; D gene ambiguous. V was clipped by 2 bases and J by 3 bases, with 16 bases between them. The CDR3 totals 16 residues. Germline lookup yields CDR1 SGHTA and CDR2 FQGNSA. The CDR3 is CASSLISGVLYTEAFF. In DNA, the CDR3 is TGTGCCAGCAGCTTAATTTCCGGGGTATTATACACTGAAGCTTTCTTT.

This clone has more than one count but fewer than ten. The V gene is TRBV30, the J gene TRBJ1-1; 7 bases are a match to TRBD1. The V segment lost 4 bases and the J segment 5 bases; nucleotides outside the gene matches: 7. This CDR3 contains 13 residues. Germline V lookup: CDR1 GTSNPN, CDR2 SVGIG (reference sequence). The CDR3 loop reads CAWNYRGRTEAFF. The CDR3 nucleotides are TGTGCCTGGAACTACAGGGGAAGGACTGAAGCTTTCTTT. Based on the CDR3 plus reference TRBV30 and TRBJ1-1, the full variable domain is SQTIHQWPATLVQPVGSPLSLECTVEGTSNPNLYWYRQAAGRGLQLLFYSVGIGQISSEVPQNLSASRPQDRQFILSSKKLLLSDSGFYLCAWNYRGRTEAFFGQGTRLTVV.

V usage is TRBV9 and J usage is TRBJ2-1, with 8 bases identical to TRBD1. CDR3 size: 15 residues. V shed 4 bases, J shed 3 bases, and the junction held 6 bases outside the gene matches. Germline V gene sequence: CDR1 SGDLS, CDR2 YYNGEE. CDR3 DNA sequence: TGTGCCAGCAGCAGAGGACAGGGAAGCTACAATGAGCAGTTCTTC. Protein product: CASSRGQGSYNEQFF.

The J gene is TRBJ1-2, the V gene TRBV6-1; perhaps TRBD1 as D (5 bases). V lost 11 bases, J lost 6 bases, and 16 bases lay in between. The CDR3 sequence is 12 residues long. The germline gives CDR1 MNHNS, CDR2 SASEGT. The CDR3 region has the DNA TGTGCCGGCCGCGAGGGGTTTCATGGCTACACCTTC. Its protein is CAGREGFHGYTF.

This chain links TRBV7-2 with TRBJ2-7, with 7 bases matching TRBD1. This CDR3 region has 14 residues. V lost 5 bases to trimming and J lost 2 bases; unmatched junction nucleotides: 6. Germline values: CDR1 SGHTA, CDR2 FQGNSA. The CDR3 reads CASSLRQGAYEQYF. The DNA of the CDR3 is TGTGCCAGCAGCCTCCGACAGGGCGCCTACGAGCAGTACTTC.

J is TRBJ2-3 and V is TRBV2, with 9 positions matching TRBD2. Germline CDR1 is SNHLY and CDR2 is FYNNEI. Losses at the gene ends were 3 bases for V and 3 bases for J; bases not matched to a gene: 13. This CDR3 has 18 amino acids. CDR3 amino acids: CASSDGTSRPQRTDTQYF. CDR3 coding DNA: TGTGCCAGCAGTGACGGGACTAGCAGGCCCCAAAGGACAGATACGCAGTATTTT.

In nucleotides, the CDR3 is TGTGCCAGCAGCTTAGCGGGGCCGGGGCCCTACGAGCAGTACTTC. This codes for CASSLAGPGPYEQYF. The J gene is TRBJ2-7, the V gene TRBV7-2; D tentatively fits TRBD1 or TRBD2 (5 bases each). This CDR3 has 15 amino acids. The ends were cut back, 0 bases at V and 2 bases at J, with 11 bases in the middle. CDR1 SGHTA and CDR2 FQGNSA come from the germline V gene.

This clone was counted a few times. The V call is TRBV6-7, the J call TRBJ1-6; 7 bases are shared with TRBD1. TRBV6-7 has ORF status, its function being uncertain. Germline trimming cut 2 bases from V and 7 bases from J; bases unmatched to any gene: 2. The CDR3 contains 14 residues. The CDR3 nucleotides are TGTGCCAGCAGTTACGCACAGGGGAATTCACCCCTCCACTTT. This translates into CASSYAQGNSPLHF.

The J gene is TRBJ1-3, the V gene TRBV7-9, with D possibly TRBD1 on 6 matching bases. The CDR3 totals 15 residues. Per the germline V gene, CDR1 is SEHNR and CDR2 is FQNEAQ (reference sequence). V dropped 5 bases and J dropped 0 bases, with 11 bases sitting between them. The CDR3 loop reads CASSPGTLSGNTIYF. The CDR3 DNA reads TGTGCCAGCAGCCCGGGGACACTCTCTGGAAACACCATATATTTT.

The chain combines TRBV10-3 with TRBJ2-5, with 8 positions matching TRBD2. From germline, CDR1 is ENHRY and CDR2 SYGVKD. The V gene end was trimmed by 10 bases and the J gene end by 4 bases; junction bases not matched to a gene: 23. The CDR3 spans 18 residues. The CDR3 protein is CATLGEASGHSGGETQYF. CDR3 in DNA: TGTGCCACCCTGGGTGAGGCTAGCGGGCATAGTGGAGGAGAGACCCAGTACTTC.

This clone was seen only a few times. The gene calls are TRBV5-4 and TRBJ1-1; D is unclear. CDR1 and CDR2 from the germline V gene are SGHNT and YYREEE (reference sequence). The CDR3 has 14 residues. V shed 5 bases and J shed 4 bases, with 15 bases lying between them. The chain's CDR3 is CASSTAAGPTEAFF. In DNA form, the CDR3 reads TGTGCCAGCAGTACAGCGGCAGGTCCCACTGAAGCTTTCTTT.

This clone was observed a few times. The chain carries TRBV6-1 and TRBJ2-5, with a possible D match to TRBD2 (7 bases). Germline loops: CDR1 MNHNS, CDR2 SASEGT. This CDR3 region has 14 residues. Trimming cost V 7 bases and J 10 bases, with 22 bases left between them. The CDR3 here is CASIQRGSGAVQYF. Written as DNA, the CDR3 is TGTGCCAGCATCCAGAGGGGGAGCGGGGCGGTCCAGTACTTC.